Below, 9 T cell receptor beta chains from the same sample are listed, as sequenced in a study of post-analysis software for immune sequencing data. cDNA libraries for TCR beta contained unique molecular identifiers. One entry per CDR3 protein, called by TCRdb with MiXCR from the PCR reads. The sample has roughly 800,000 distinct CDR3 sequences; just over 45% are singletons. These TCRs' antigens remain unknown. Overall study results and limits: TRBV5-6, TRBV5-1 and TRBV20-1 were among roughly five TRBV segments more frequent in patients than controls.

The source material was blood. The source of these receptors is a girl aged 10 to 17 with multiple sclerosis.

Details on this clonotype: At one of its ends the junction is not consistent with the germline gene, which may arise from a read error. The chain has TRBV12-3 or TRBV12-4 and TRBJ2-1; possibly TRBD2 for D (6 bases). The CDR3 length is 13 residues. The DNA of the CDR3 is TGTGCCAGCACTTTAACTAGCCCCGGAGAGCAGTTCTTC. Translating it yields CASTLTSPGEQFF.

The rearrangement joins TRBV25-1 to TRBJ1-1, with D perhaps TRBD1 (5 bases). Trimming took off 2 bases at V and 1 base at J, with 23 bases between the two ends. The CDR3 consists of 19 residues. Germline CDR1 and CDR2: MGHDK and SYGVNS. CDR3 in DNA: TGTGCCAGCAGTGAAAGGAAAATGGTTGGGCAGGGTAGGAACACTGAAGCTTTCTTT. This codes for CASSERKMVGQGRNTEAFF. Drawing the rest from reference TRBV25-1 and TRBJ1-1, the complete variable domain is EADIYQTPRYLVIGTGKKITLECSQTMGHDKMYWYQQDPGMELHLIHYSYGVNSTEKGDLSSESTVSRIRTEHFPLTLESARPSHTSQYLCASSERKMVGQGRNTEAFFGQGTRLTVV.

As regards this clonotype: The CDR3 carries no conserved terminal phenylalanine or tryptophan, so it likely arises from a read error. The chain carries TRBV20-1 and TRBJ1-1, with TRBD1 as a possible D gene (5 bases). Germline V gene data show CDR1 as DFQATT and CDR2 as SNEGSKA (reference sequence). This CDR3 has 10 amino acids. CDR3 residues: CGAFATEAFL. CDR3 sequence (DNA): TGCGGGGCCTTCGCGACTGAAGCTTTCTTG.

The chain links TRBV6-2 or TRBV6-3 to TRBJ2-7; possibly TRBD1 or TRBD2 for D (6 bases each). Germline V gives CDR1 MNHEY, CDR2 SVGEGT. The V end was cut by 0 bases, the J end by 1 base, with 19 bases between. The CDR3 is made up of 18 amino acids. Here the CDR3 reads CASSYSGLPRGSSYEQYF. DNA for the CDR3: TGTGCCAGCAGTTACTCGGGACTCCCCAGGGGATCGTCCTACGAGCAGTACTTC.

This chain links TRBV14 with TRBJ2-3; D is perhaps TRBD1 (5 bases). CDR3 length: 14 residues. Germline lookup yields CDR1 SGHDN and CDR2 FVKESK. Deletions cut 3 bases from V and 1 base from J, with 8 bases between. In nucleotides, the CDR3 is TGTGCCAGCAGCCATTGGGGCGGCACAGATACGCAGTATTTT. Protein product: CASSHWGGTDTQYF.

The chain carries TRBV29-1 and TRBJ2-1; 9 bases map to TRBD2. The CDR3 totals 17 residues. V was clipped by 7 bases and J by 3 bases; unmatched bases: 16. The germline V gene has CDR1 SQVTM and CDR2 ANQGSEA. The CDR3 reads CSAMTSGQLYSYNEQFF. The CDR3 coding sequence is TGCAGCGCCATGACTAGCGGCCAACTATATAGCTACAATGAGCAGTTCTTC.

The chain combines TRBV24-1 with TRBJ1-5; tentatively, D is TRBD1 (6 bases). V gave up 3 bases and J gave up 7 bases, with 18 bases separating them. This CDR3 contains 16 residues. Germline CDR1 is KGHDR and CDR2 is SFDVKD. Here the CDR3 DNA reads TGTGCCACCAGTGATCGGCTGCGACAGGCTGACCAGCCCCAGCATTTT. This codes for CATSDRLRQADQPQHF.

The chain employs TRBV5-1 and TRBJ2-1; TRBD1 aligns across 8 bases. CDR1 SGHRS and CDR2 YFSETQ come from the germline V gene. This CDR3 has 16 amino acids. J gave up 3 bases and V 3 bases, and 8 bases lay outside the gene matches. DNA for the CDR3: TGCGCCAGCAGCTCAAGCGACAGGGGAGGCTACAATGAGCAGTTCTTC. It is translated as CASSSSDRGGYNEQFF.

This chain links TRBV15 with TRBJ2-1; D possibly corresponds to TRBD2 (5 bases). V lost 8 bases and J 4 bases, leaving 6 bases between the germline ends. Per germline, CDR1 LNHNV and CDR2 YYDKDF (reference sequence). This CDR3 has 11 residues. CDR3 loop: CATRDYNEQFF. The CDR3 DNA is TGTGCCACCCGGGATTACAATGAGCAGTTCTTC.